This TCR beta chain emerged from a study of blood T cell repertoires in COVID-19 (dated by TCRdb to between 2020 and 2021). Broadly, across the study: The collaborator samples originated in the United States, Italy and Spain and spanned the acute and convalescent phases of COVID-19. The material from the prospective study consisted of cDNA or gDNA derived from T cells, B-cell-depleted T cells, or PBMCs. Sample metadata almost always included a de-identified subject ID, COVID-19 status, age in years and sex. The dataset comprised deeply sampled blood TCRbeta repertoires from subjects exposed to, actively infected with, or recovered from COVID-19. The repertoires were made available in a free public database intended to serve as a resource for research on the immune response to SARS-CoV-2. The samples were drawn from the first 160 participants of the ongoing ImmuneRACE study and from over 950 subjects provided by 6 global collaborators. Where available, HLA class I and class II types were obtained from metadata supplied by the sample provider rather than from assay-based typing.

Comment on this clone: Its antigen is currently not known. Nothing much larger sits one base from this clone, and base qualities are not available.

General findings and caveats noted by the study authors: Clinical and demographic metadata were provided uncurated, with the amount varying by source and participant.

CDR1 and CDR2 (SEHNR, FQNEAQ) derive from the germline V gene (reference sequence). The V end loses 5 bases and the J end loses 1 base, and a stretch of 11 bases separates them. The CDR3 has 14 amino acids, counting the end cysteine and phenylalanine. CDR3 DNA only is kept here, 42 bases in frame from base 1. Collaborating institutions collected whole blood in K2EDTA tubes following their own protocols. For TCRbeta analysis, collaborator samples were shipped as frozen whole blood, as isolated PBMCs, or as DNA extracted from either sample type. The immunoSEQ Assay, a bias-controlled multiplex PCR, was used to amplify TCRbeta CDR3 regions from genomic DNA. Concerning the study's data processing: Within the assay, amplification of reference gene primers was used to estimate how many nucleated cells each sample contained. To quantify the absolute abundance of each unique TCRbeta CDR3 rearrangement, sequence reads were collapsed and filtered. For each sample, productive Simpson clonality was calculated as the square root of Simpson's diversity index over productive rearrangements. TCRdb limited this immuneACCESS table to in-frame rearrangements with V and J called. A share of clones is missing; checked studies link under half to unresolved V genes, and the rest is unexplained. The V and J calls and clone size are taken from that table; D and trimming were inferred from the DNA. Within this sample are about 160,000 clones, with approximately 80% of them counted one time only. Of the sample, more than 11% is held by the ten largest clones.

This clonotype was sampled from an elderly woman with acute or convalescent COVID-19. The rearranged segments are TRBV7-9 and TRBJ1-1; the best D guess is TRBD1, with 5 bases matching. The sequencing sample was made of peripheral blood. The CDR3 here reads CASSPGLSNTEAFF. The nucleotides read TGTGCCAGCAGCCCGGGACTGTCGAACACTGAAGCTTTCTTT.